This T cell receptor (beta chain) derives from a study of blood T cell repertoires in COVID-19. Looking at the study overall: Sites across the United States, Italy and Spain contributed samples from acute and convalescent COVID-19. Sources were T cells, B-cell-depleted T cells, or PBMCs; the material itself was cDNA or gDNA.

Authors' processing steps: Estimated nucleated cell counts came from reference gene primer amplification. The table came from immunoSEQ multiplex PCR; TCRdb's copy has only in-frame clones and leaves some out. V, J and clone size derive from that table, while D and trimming were established from the DNA sequence. The repertoire has some 80,000 clones, around 79% of them found once; the top ten carry 15%. CDR1 MDHEN and CDR2 SYDVKM come from the germline V gene. The junction had 9 bases not matched to a gene; V was cut back by 6 bases and J by 5 bases. This CDR3 spans 15 amino acids. The clonotype comes from a human donor in a cohort sampled during active COVID-19. The chain is built from TRBV28 and TRBJ2-1; TRBD1 agrees at 8 bases. Sequencing input: peripheral blood. The CDR3 is CASRPDRAPHNEQFF. DNA for the CDR3: TGTGCCAGCAGACCGGACAGGGCACCACACAATGAGCAGTTCTTC.